This TCR beta chain was profiled in a study of T cells after posttransplantation cyclophosphamide. Sequencing was performed with immunoSEQ multiplex PCR; in TCRdb, only in-frame clones are kept and a portion is missing. The sample includes about 3,100 clones, none of them occurring once. Unmatched junction bases numbered 3, after V lost 1 base and J lost 10 bases. The V gene's germline CDR1 is SGHTA and CDR2 FQGNSA. CDR3 size: 12 residues. The table lists this clone with many counts. Busulfan-fludarabine conditioning, marrow transplant, and cyclophosphamide on days +3 and +4 were administered. The V call is TRBV7-2, the J call TRBJ2-5, with 7 bases lining up with TRBD1. This sequence was found in a female patient aged 40-50 years who received an allogeneic stem cell transplant from a related donor, was CMV-positive, and had no GVHD. Part of the T cell pool may stem from the graft donor. Sequencing was performed on PBMCs, taken 84 days after allogeneic stem cell transplant with posttransplant cyclophosphamide. The CDR3 DNA sequence: TGTGCCAGCAGCTTAGAGGGGGCGATCCAGTACTTC. Its protein product is CASSLEGAIQYF.